The 22 T cell receptor beta chains below come from one sample, sequenced in a study of glioma-infiltrating T cells after dendritic cell vaccination. Time point denoted: after dendritic cell vaccination, including at tumor progression/relapse. Some clones are missing from TCRdb's copy, which holds only in-frame ones; the method was immunoSEQ multiplex PCR. The sample carries tens of thousands of clones, 75% to 90% recorded once. Specimen: blood, collected after dendritic cell vaccination. The source is a human donor with glioblastoma.

The chain has TRBV7-2 and TRBJ2-5; 8 bases agree with TRBD2. The CDR3 spans 15 residues. The germline V gene has CDR1 SGHTA and CDR2 FQGNSA. Germline trimming cut 5 bases from V and 7 bases from J; bases unmatched to any gene: 12. The CDR3 here is CASSVLWRGEATQYF. The DNA for the CDR3 is TGTGCCAGCAGCGTACTATGGCGGGGGGAGGCGACCCAGTACTTC.

The gene calls are TRBV7-9 and TRBJ1-2; D not certain. V was cut by 5 bases and J by 8 bases, with 15 bases left in between. Germline V gene data show CDR1 as SEHNR and CDR2 as FQNEAQ (reference sequence). The length of the CDR3 is 13 residues. CDR3 DNA: TGTGCCAGCAGCATAGACTTGGAGGTCGGCTACACCTTC. The encoded protein is CASSIDLEVGYTF.

V is TRBV7-2 and J is TRBJ1-1; D is undetermined. Germline V gene lookup returns CDR1 SGHTA and CDR2 FQGNSA. The CDR3 covers 14 residues. The V gene lost 1 base and the J gene lost 1 base, with 7 bases spanning the gap. The DNA of the CDR3 is TGTGCCAGCAGCTTAGTGCTAGGGAACACTGAAGCTTTCTTT. This sequence encodes CASSLVLGNTEAFF.

The chain joins TRBV18 to TRBJ2-5; D not resolved. This CDR3 has 13 amino acids. The V and J ends lost 8 bases and 1 base respectively, with 11 bases between them. Germline lookup yields CDR1 KGHSH and CDR2 LQKENI. The CDR3, as DNA: TGTGCCAGCCGAGGTCCTTCCCAAGAGACCCAGTACTTC. It translates to CASRGPSQETQYF. Full variable domain (missing parts from reference TRBV18 and TRBJ2-5): NAGVMQNPRHLVRRRGQEARLRCSPMKGHSHVYWYRQLPEEGLKFMVYLQKENIIDESGMPKERFSAEFPKEGPSILRIQQVVRGDSAAYFCASRGPSQETQYFGPGTRLLVL.

This chain links TRBV9 with TRBJ1-6; 8 positions match TRBD1. Germline CDR1 is SGDLS and CDR2 is YYNGEE. This CDR3 spans 15 amino acids. J gave up 7 bases and V 0 bases, and 3 bases lay outside the gene matches. The CDR3 protein is CASSVETGANSPLHF. Here the CDR3 DNA reads TGTGCCAGCAGCGTAGAGACAGGGGCGAATTCACCCCTCCACTTT.

The chain carries TRBV2 and TRBJ1-5; tentative D call: TRBD1 (5 bases). The ends were cut back, 3 bases at V and 5 bases at J, with 14 bases in the middle. This CDR3 has 15 amino acids. Germline V gene lookup returns CDR1 SNHLY and CDR2 FYNNEI. In DNA form, the CDR3 reads TGTGCCAGCAGTGACCGGGACTCCCAACATCAGCCCCAGCATTTT. This codes for CASSDRDSQHQPQHF.

The V gene is TRBV4-3, the J gene TRBJ1-3, with TRBD1 matching 9 bases. Germline V gives CDR1 LGHNA, CDR2 YSLEER. This CDR3 is 18 amino acids long. V shed 0 bases, J shed 4 bases, and the junction held 10 bases outside the gene matches. Here the CDR3 reads CASSQDIQQGAPGNTIYF. DNA of the CDR3: TGCGCCAGCAGCCAAGACATCCAACAGGGGGCACCAGGAAACACCATATATTTT.

The rearrangement links TRBV5-1 to TRBJ2-7; D is unresolved. Trimming cost V 0 bases and J 3 bases, with 10 bases left between them. Germline CDR1 is SGHRS and CDR2 is YFSETQ. The CDR3 has 14 amino acids. The CDR3 sequence: CASSLGLDHYEQYF. Written as DNA, the CDR3 is TGCGCCAGCAGCTTGGGGCTAGACCACTACGAGCAGTACTTC.

J is TRBJ1-1 and V is TRBV5-1; 9 bases agree with TRBD1. V lost 8 bases to trimming and J lost 1 base; unmatched junction nucleotides: 9. The length of the CDR3 is 15 residues. CDR1 is SGHRS, CDR2 YFSETQ, per germline. The CDR3 DNA reads as TGCGCCAGTGTCCCGGGACAGGGACCGAACACTGAAGCTTTCTTT. This sequence encodes CASVPGQGPNTEAFF.

The chain uses TRBV18 and TRBJ2-6; D is possibly TRBD2 (5 bases). Trimming removed 3 bases from V and 0 bases from J, with 9 bases in between. The CDR3 is 16 amino acids. CDR1 is KGHSH, CDR2 LQKENI, per germline. CDR3 DNA sequence: TGTGCCAGCTCACCTGGAGGACCCTCTGGGGCCAACGTCCTGACTTTC. Amino acid sequence: CASSPGGPSGANVLTF.

The rearrangement uses TRBV4-1 and TRBJ1-6; D unclear. This CDR3 contains 16 residues. Germline V lookup: CDR1 MGHRA, CDR2 YSYEKL. V was clipped by 0 bases and J by 4 bases, with 10 bases between them. The CDR3 DNA sequence: TGCGCCAGCAGCCAAGATCGAGGAGAATATAATTCACCCCTCCACTTT. Residues: CASSQDRGEYNSPLHF.

The gene calls are TRBV7-3 and TRBJ2-5, with 9 nucleotides matching TRBD2. Germline CDR1 SGHTA, CDR2 FQGTGA. This CDR3 spans 15 amino acids. V was pared by 6 bases and J by 1 base, with 6 bases of the junction left unmatched. This CDR3 reads CASSTGGGAQETQYF. For the CDR3, the DNA is TGTGCCAGCAGTACGGGCGGGGGGGCCCAAGAGACCCAGTACTTC.

CDR3 sequence (DNA): TGTGCCATCAGTGACAATGCCGGTGATCAGCCCCAGCATTTT. As protein: CAISDNAGDQPQHF. The rearrangement joins TRBV10-3 to TRBJ1-5; no clear D gene. CDR1 and CDR2 (germline): ENHRY, SYGVKD. The CDR3 extends over 14 amino acids. The V end was cut by 3 bases, the J end by 5 bases, with 11 bases between.

V usage is TRBV7-3 and J usage is TRBJ2-1; 7 bases align to TRBD2. Losses at the gene ends were 0 bases for V and 4 bases for J; bases not matched to a gene: 3. The CDR3 spans 15 residues. Germline CDR1 SGHTA, CDR2 FQGTGA. CDR3 sequence: CASSLTYGGYNEQFF. CDR3 sequence (DNA): TGTGCCAGCAGCTTAACGTACGGGGGGTACAATGAGCAGTTCTTC.

The chain couples TRBV7-3 to TRBJ2-5; 11 bases line up with TRBD1. The length of the CDR3 is 15 residues. Trimming took 5 bases from V and 5 from J; bases not matched to a gene: 7. Germline V gene sequence: CDR1 SGHTA, CDR2 FQGTGA. The CDR3 loop reads CASSRGQGALETQYF. CDR3 coding DNA: TGTGCCAGCAGCCGAGGACAGGGGGCTTTGGAGACCCAGTACTTC. Based on the CDR3 plus reference TRBV7-3 and TRBJ2-5, the full variable domain is GAGVSQTPSNKVTEKGKYVELRCDPISGHTALYWYRQSLGQGPEFLIYFQGTGAADDSGLPNDRFFAVRPEGSVSTLKIQRTERGDSAVYLCASSRGQGALETQYFGPGTRLLVL.

This chain links TRBV9 with TRBJ2-3; TRBD2 matches at 13 bases. CDR3 length equals 18 residues. The germline gives CDR1 SGDLS, CDR2 YYNGEE. The V gene end was trimmed by 3 bases and the J gene end by 0 bases; junction bases not matched to a gene: 7. CDR3 nucleotides: TGTGCCAGCAGCGGAACCGGGACTAGCGGGGTGAGCACAGATACGCAGTATTTT. Residues: CASSGTGTSGVSTDTQYF.

The genes are TRBV2 and TRBJ2-5; D uncertain. The germline gives CDR1 SNHLY, CDR2 FYNNEI. Deletions cut 7 bases from V and 1 base from J, with 19 bases between. The length of the CDR3 is 16 residues. DNA for the CDR3: TGTGCCAGCAATACCCAAGAAGGTGACTTCCAAGAGACCCAGTACTTC. It encodes CASNTQEGDFQETQYF.

The chain employs TRBV7-8 and TRBJ2-1, with a possible D match to TRBD1 (5 bases). CDR3 length equals 12 residues. The germline gives CDR1 SGHVS, CDR2 FQNEAQ. V was clipped by 5 bases and J by 5 bases, with 7 bases between them. The CDR3 DNA sequence: TGTGCCAGCAGCCCGACAGACAATGAGCAGTTCTTC. This gives the protein CASSPTDNEQFF. Full variable domain (missing parts from reference TRBV7-8 and TRBJ2-1): GAGVSQSPRYKVAKRGQDVALRCDPISGHVSLFWYQQALGQGPEFLTYFQNEAQLDKSGLPSDRFFAERPEGSVSTLKIQRTQQEDSAVYLCASSPTDNEQFFGPGTRLTVL.

The V call is TRBV19, the J call TRBJ1-2; a possible D gene is TRBD1 (5 bases). Germline CDR1 reads LNHDA; CDR2 reads SQIVND (reference sequence). This CDR3 comprises 15 residues. With 4 bases removed from V and 0 bases from J, the gap between germline ends came to 12 bases. The CDR3 protein is CASSTGAGPNYGYTF. The CDR3 nucleotides read TGTGCCAGTAGTACTGGGGCAGGCCCTAACTATGGCTACACCTTC.

J is TRBJ1-1 and V is TRBV7-2; possible D gene TRBD1, 6 bases. V was pared by 5 bases and J by 1 base, with 11 bases between. CDR3 size: 14 residues. From germline, CDR1 is SGHTA and CDR2 FQGNSA. CDR3 residues: CASSLDRWNTEAFF. CDR3 bases: TGTGCCAGCAGCCTAGACAGGTGGAACACTGAAGCTTTCTTT.

This clone was seen only a few times. The CDR3 region is CASSLAQNYYGYTF. The CDR3 region has the DNA TGTGCCAGCAGCTTAGCGCAGAATTACTATGGCTACACCTTC. The rearrangement links TRBV7-9 to TRBJ1-2; D gene uncertain. The CDR3 loop spans 14 amino acids. V was pared by 0 bases and J by 3 bases, with 8 bases between. Per the germline V gene, CDR1 is SEHNR and CDR2 is FQNEAQ (reference sequence).

This rearrangement joins TRBV15 to TRBJ1-6, with TRBD1 as a possible D gene (6 bases). The CDR3 runs 14 residues. Trimming shortened V by 5 bases and J by 10 bases, and 15 bases separated the two germline ends. Germline V CDR1 and CDR2: LNHNV, YYDKDF (reference sequence). The CDR3 is CATSSNRVGSPLHF. CDR3 in DNA: TGTGCCACCAGCTCAAACAGGGTTGGATCACCCCTCCACTTT.